This TCR beta chain came from a study of Ad26.COV2.S vaccination and SARS-CoV-2 variants. Germline V gene sequence: CDR1 MNHEY, CDR2 SVGEGT. Losses at the gene ends were 6 bases for V and 3 bases for J; bases not matched to a gene: 8. The CDR3 consists of 15 residues. Regarding treatment: around 19 received Ad26.COV2.S at low or high dose, single or two shots; several received placebo; per-sample allocation not given. Day 63 following the first vaccine or placebo injection was when the samples were taken. Data came from immunoSEQ multiplex PCR; TCRdb stores just in-frame clones and leaves some out. This table has about 350,000 clones, about 88% appearing once.

The chain uses TRBV6-2 or TRBV6-3 and TRBJ1-5, with 7 bases lining up with TRBD1. The receptor comes from a person between 18 and 60 years old who received the Ad26.COV2.S COVID-19 vaccine or a placebo. Source: peripheral blood, taken in a trial of Ad26.COV2.S vaccine versus placebo. CDR3 region: CASSTQGYSNQPQHF. The CDR3 region has the DNA TGTGCCAGCAGCACACAGGGGTATTCCAATCAGCCCCAGCATTTT.